This is a list of T cell receptor beta chains from one sample in a study of blood T cell repertoires in COVID-19. Sequenced by immunoSEQ multiplex PCR; TCRdb stores in-frame clones only, minus some. The sample records 430,000 or so clones, approximately 90% being singletons. The sequenced material came from peripheral blood. Source of these receptors: a man between 18 and 35 years old with COVID-19, enrolled during active disease. Each CDR3 is given with its conserved first and last residue. The D gene is left open where the match is weak. Where a row states a size, it is once, few, many or the class of an expanded clone; other rows omit it.

J | V | size | D | CDR3 | DNA
TRBJ1-1 | TRBV30 | - | - | CAWSSGGWNTEAFF | TGTGCCTGGAGTTCGGGGGGATGGAACACTGAAGCTTTCTTT
TRBJ1-4 | TRBV7-9 | - | TRBD1 | CASSSTGTGAEKLFF | TGTGCCAGCAGCTCCACCGGGACAGGTGCTGAAAAACTGTTTTTT
TRBJ1-4 | TRBV19 | - | TRBD1 | CASKTGTASNEKLFF | TGTGCCAGCAAGACCGGGACAGCGTCGAATGAAAAACTGTTTTTT
TRBJ2-5 | TRBV10-1 | - | - | CASSEGQGVIAETQYF | TGCGCCAGCAGTGAGGGCCAAGGGGTTATCGCGGAGACCCAGTACTTC
TRBJ1-4 | TRBV19 | - | - | CASSHPAGTQEKLFF | TGTGCCAGTAGTCACCCCGCCGGGACACAAGAAAAACTGTTTTTT
TRBJ2-7 | TRBV6-1 | - | - | CASSEARGLWYEQYF | TGTGCCAGCAGTGAAGCGCGGGGATTATGGTACGAGCAGTACTTC
TRBJ2-7 | TRBV11-3 | - | - | CASSPGTNPNYEQYF | TGTGCCAGCAGCCCCGGGACAAACCCTAACTACGAGCAGTACTTC
TRBJ2-2 | TRBV7-9 | - | TRBD1 | CASSLSQGANTGELFF | TGTGCCAGCAGCTTGTCACAGGGGGCGAACACCGGGGAGCTGTTTTTT
TRBJ2-7 | TRBV7-9 | - | TRBD2 | CASSFGRGGGYEQYF | TGTGCCAGCAGCTTCGGGCGCGGGGGGGGCTACGAGCAGTACTTC
TRBJ2-7 | TRBV11-3 | - | TRBD2 | CASSTSGREYEQYF | TGTGCCAGCAGCACCAGCGGGAGAGAGTACGAGCAGTACTTC
TRBJ1-1 | TRBV5-8 | - | - | CASSLGGGRRTEAFF | TGTGCCAGCAGCTTGGGCGGGGGGCGCCGAACTGAAGCTTTCTTT
TRBJ1-4 | TRBV2 | once | - | CASSDTASTNEKLFF | TGTGCCAGCAGTGATACAGCCTCAACTAATGAAAAACTGTTTTTT
TRBJ2-1 | TRBV11-1 | - | TRBD2 | CASSARTSLYNEQFF | TGTGCCAGCAGCGCCCGGACTAGCCTTTACAATGAGCAGTTCTTC
TRBJ1-2 | TRBV10-1 | - | TRBD1 | CASSRGTGGGYTF | TGCGCCAGCAGTCGAGGGACAGGGGGAGGCTACACCTTC
TRBJ2-1 | TRBV7-9 | few | TRBD2 | CASSFSLAGGPVNEQFF | TGTGCCAGCAGCTTCTCCTTAGCGGGAGGGCCAGTGAATGAGCAGTTCTTC
TRBJ2-7 | TRBV11-2 | - | - | CASSLGLSYSYEQYF | TGTGCCAGCAGCCTGGGACTGTCCTACTCCTACGAGCAGTACTTC
TRBJ2-3 | TRBV5-1 | - | TRBD2 | CASSSPGLAGADTQYF | TGCGCCAGCAGCTCACCGGGACTAGCGGGAGCAGATACGCAGTATTTT
TRBJ2-1 | TRBV7-9 | - | - | CASSFAGGPQNEQFF | TGTGCCAGCAGTTTTGCCGGGGGGCCCCAAAATGAGCAGTTCTTC
TRBJ2-3 | TRBV24-1 | - | - | CATSDNRRLSDTQYF | TGTGCCACCAGTGATAACAGACGCCTCAGCGATACGCAGTATTTT
TRBJ2-1 | TRBV19 | - | - | CASNALGPSSYNEQFF | TGTGCCAGCAACGCACTAGGCCCGAGCTCCTACAATGAGCAGTTCTTC
TRBJ1-1 | TRBV7-3 | - | TRBD1 | CASSLGQGRVVNTEAFF | TGTGCCAGCAGCTTGGGACAGGGGAGAGTGGTGAACACTGAAGCTTTCTTT
TRBJ1-4 | TRBV19 | - | - | CASRLRGLQSTNEKLFF | TGTGCCAGTAGGTTAAGGGGTCTTCAGTCAACTAATGAAAAACTGTTTTTT
TRBJ2-7 | TRBV6-5 | - | TRBD1 | CASSQGAGYYEQYF | TGTGCCAGCAGCCAGGGGGCGGGATACTACGAGCAGTACTTC
TRBJ2-1 | TRBV19 | few | TRBD2 | CASSPGLARNEQFF | TGTGCCAGTAGTCCCGGACTAGCCCGCAATGAGCAGTTCTTC
TRBJ1-5 | TRBV30 | few | TRBD1 | CAWSVGQGAGQPQHF | TGTGCCTGGAGTGTAGGGCAGGGGGCAGGTCAGCCCCAGCATTTT
TRBJ1-3 | TRBV19 | - | - | CASSVDRSSGNTIYF | TGTGCCAGTAGTGTCGACAGGTCCTCTGGAAACACCATATATTTT